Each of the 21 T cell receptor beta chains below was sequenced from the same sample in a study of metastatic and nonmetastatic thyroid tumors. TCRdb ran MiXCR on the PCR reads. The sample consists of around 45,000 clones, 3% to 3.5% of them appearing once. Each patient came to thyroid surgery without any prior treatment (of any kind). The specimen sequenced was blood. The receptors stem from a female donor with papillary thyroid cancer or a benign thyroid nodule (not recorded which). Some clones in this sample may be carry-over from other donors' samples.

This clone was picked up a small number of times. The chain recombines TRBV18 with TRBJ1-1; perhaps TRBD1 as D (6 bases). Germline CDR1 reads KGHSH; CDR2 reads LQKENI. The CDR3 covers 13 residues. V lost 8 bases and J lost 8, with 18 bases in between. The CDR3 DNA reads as TGTGCCAGCCCTCCTGTACAGGGTCCAGAAGCTTTCTTT. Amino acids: CASPPVQGPEAFF.

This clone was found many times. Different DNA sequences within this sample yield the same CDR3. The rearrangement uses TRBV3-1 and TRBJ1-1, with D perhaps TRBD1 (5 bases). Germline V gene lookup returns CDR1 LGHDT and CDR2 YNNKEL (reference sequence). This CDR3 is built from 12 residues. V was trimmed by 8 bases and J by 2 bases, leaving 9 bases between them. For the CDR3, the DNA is TGTGCCAGCGGGGGGGTCAACACTGAAGCTTTCTTT. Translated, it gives CASGGVNTEAFF. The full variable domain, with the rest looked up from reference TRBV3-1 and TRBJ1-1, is DTAVSQTPKYLVTQMGNDKSIKCEQNLGHDTMYWYKQDSKKFLKIMFSYNNKELIINETVPNRFSPKSPDKAHLNLHINSLELGDSAVYFCASGGVNTEAFFGQGTRLTVV.

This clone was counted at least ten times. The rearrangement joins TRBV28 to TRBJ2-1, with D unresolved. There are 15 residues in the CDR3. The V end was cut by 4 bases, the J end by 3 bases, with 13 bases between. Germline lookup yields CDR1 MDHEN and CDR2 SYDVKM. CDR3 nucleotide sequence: TGTGCCAGCAGTTCCACACCCCTATACTACAATGAGCAGTTCTTC. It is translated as CASSSTPLYYNEQFF.

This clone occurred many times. The CDR3 reads CASSVEASGRYEQYF. CDR3 in DNA: TGTGCCAGCAGCGTAGAGGCTAGCGGGAGGTACGAGCAGTACTTC. This chain connects TRBV9 to TRBJ2-7; 11 positions match TRBD2. J was trimmed by 4 bases and V by 0 bases; bases with no gene match: 3. Germline lookup yields CDR1 SGDLS and CDR2 YYNGEE. CDR3 length: 15 residues.

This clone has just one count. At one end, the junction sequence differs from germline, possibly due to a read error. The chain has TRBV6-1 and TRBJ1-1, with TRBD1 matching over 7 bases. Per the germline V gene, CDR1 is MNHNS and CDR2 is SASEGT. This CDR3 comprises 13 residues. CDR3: CASRLTGSDEAYF. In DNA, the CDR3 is TGTGCCAGCAGGTTGACAGGGAGTGATGAAGCTTACTTT.

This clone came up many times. For the CDR3, the DNA is TGTGCCAGCAGTCAGATAGCGGGGGGGGGGACAGATACGCAGTATTTT. It codes for CASSQIAGGGTDTQYF. The chain is built from TRBV28 and TRBJ2-3; 11 bases match TRBD2. Germline V gene lookup returns CDR1 MDHEN and CDR2 SYDVKM. The CDR3 spans 16 residues. Trimming removed 5 bases from V and 3 bases from J; junction bases left unmatched: 7. Complete variable domain (other parts from reference TRBV28 and TRBJ2-3): DVKVTQSSRYLVKRTGEKVFLECVQDMDHENMFWYRQDPGLGLRLIYFSYDVKMKEKGDIPEGYSVSREKKERFSLILESASTNQTSMYLCASSQIAGGGTDTQYFGPGTRLTVL.

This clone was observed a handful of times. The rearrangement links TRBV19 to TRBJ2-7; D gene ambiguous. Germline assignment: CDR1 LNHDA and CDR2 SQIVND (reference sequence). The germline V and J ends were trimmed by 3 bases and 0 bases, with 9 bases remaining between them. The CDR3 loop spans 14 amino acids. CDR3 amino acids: CASSIDRSSYEQYF. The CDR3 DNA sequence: TGTGCCAGTAGTATCGATCGAAGCTCCTACGAGCAGTACTTC.

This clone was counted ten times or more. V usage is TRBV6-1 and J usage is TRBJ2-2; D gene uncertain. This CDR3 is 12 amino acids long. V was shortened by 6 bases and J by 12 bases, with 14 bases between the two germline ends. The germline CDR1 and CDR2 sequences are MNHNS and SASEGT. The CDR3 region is CASSPAVGKLFF. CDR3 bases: TGTGCCAGCAGCCCCGCGGTTGGGAAGCTGTTTTTT.

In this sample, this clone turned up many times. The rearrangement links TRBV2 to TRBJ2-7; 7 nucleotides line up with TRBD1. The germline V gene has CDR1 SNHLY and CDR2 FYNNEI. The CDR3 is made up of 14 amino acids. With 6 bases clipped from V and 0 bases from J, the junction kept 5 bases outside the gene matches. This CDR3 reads CASSGTALSYEQYF. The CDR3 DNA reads TGTGCCAGCAGCGGGACAGCGCTCTCCTACGAGCAGTACTTC.

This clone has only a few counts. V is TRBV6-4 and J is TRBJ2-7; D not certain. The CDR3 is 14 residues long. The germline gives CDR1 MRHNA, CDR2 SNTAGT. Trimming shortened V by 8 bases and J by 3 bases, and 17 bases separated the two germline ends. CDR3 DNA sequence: TGTGCCAGCCCCTCATACATTAGGGACTACGAGCAGTACTTC. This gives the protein CASPSYIRDYEQYF.

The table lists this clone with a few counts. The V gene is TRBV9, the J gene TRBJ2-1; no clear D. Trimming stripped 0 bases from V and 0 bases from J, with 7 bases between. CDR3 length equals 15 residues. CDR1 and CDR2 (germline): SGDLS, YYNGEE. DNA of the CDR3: TGTGCCAGCAGCGTAGGCGGAGCCTCCTACAATGAGCAGTTCTTC. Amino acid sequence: CASSVGGASYNEQFF.

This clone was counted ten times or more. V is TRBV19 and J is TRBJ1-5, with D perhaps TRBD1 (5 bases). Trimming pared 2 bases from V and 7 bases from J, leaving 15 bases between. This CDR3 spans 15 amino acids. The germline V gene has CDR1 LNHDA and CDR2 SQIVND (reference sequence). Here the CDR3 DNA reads TGTGCCAGTAGTATATCGAGGGGCGCGGGACAGCCCCAGCATTTT. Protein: CASSISRGAGQPQHF.

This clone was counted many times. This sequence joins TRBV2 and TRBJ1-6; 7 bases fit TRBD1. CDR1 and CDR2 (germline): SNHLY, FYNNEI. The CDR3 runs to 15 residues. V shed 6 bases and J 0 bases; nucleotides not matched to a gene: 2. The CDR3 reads CASRQGSSYNSPLHF. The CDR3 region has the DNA TGTGCCAGCAGACAGGGGAGCTCCTATAATTCACCCCTCCACTTT.

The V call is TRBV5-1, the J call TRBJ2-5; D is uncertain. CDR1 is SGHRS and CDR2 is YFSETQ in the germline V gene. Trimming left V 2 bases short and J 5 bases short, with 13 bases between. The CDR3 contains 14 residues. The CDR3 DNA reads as TGCGCCAGCAGCTTTAGCTCTGGGTGGGAGACCCAGTACTTC. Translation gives CASSFSSGWETQYF.

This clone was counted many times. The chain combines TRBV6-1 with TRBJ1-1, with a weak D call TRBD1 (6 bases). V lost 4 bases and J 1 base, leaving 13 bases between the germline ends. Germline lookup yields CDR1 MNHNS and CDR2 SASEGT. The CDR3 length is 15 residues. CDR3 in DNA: TGTGCCAGCAGTGCCCCTTTGACAGGGAACACTGAAGCTTTCTTT. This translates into CASSAPLTGNTEAFF.

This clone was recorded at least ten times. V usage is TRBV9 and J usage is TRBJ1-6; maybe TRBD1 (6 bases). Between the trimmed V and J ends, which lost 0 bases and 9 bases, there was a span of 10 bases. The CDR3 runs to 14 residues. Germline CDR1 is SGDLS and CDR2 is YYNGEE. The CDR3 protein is CASSVEGRGSPLHF. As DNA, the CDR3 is TGTGCCAGCAGCGTAGAGGGCAGGGGTTCACCCCTCCACTTT. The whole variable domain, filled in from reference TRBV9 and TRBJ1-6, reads DSGVTQTPKHLITATGQRVTLRCSPRSGDLSVYWYQQSLDQGLQFLIQYYNGEERAKGNILERFSAQQFPDLHSELNLSSLELGDSALYFCASSVEGRGSPLHFGNGTRLTVT.

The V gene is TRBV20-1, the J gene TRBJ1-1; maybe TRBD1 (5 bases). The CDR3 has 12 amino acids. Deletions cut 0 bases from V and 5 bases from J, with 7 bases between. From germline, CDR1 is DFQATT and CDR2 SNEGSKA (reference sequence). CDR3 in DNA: TGCAGTGCTAGAGATTGGGGGACTGAAGCTTTCTTT. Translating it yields CSARDWGTEAFF.

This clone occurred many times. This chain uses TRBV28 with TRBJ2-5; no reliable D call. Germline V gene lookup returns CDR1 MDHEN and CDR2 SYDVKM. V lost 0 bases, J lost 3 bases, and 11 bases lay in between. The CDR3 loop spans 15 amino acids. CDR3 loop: CASSLWMGRKETQYF. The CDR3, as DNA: TGTGCCAGCAGTTTATGGATGGGCAGAAAAGAGACCCAGTACTTC.

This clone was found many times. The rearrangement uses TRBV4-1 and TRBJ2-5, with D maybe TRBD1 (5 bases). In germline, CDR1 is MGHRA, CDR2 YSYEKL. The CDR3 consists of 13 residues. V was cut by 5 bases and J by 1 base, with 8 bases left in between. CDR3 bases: TGCGCCAGCAGCATAGGGGTCCAAGAGACCCAGTACTTC. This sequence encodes CASSIGVQETQYF.

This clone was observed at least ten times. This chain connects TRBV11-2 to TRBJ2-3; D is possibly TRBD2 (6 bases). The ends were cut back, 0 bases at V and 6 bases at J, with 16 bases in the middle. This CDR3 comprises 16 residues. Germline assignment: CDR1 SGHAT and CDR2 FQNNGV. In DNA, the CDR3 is TGTGCCAGCAGCTTAGAAGGTTCGGAGGGAAGCGATACGCAGTATTTT. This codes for CASSLEGSEGSDTQYF.

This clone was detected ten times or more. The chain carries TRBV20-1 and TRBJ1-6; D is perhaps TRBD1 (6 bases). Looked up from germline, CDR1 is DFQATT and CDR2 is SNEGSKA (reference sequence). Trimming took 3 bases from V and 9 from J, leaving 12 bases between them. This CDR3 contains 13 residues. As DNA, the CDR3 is TGCAGTGCTAGTAGCCAGGGGCGTTCACCCCTCCACTTT. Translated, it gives CSASSQGRSPLHF.